The 21 T cell receptor beta chains listed next were all sequenced from one sample in a study of blood T cell repertoires in COVID-19. Clones were sequenced by immunoSEQ multiplex PCR, and TCRdb holds only the in-frame ones, with some missing. The sample yields roughly 260,000 clones, roughly 87% seen once. The sample taken for sequencing was PBMCs or T cells enriched from blood (not recorded which). The source of these receptors is a woman in her 30s with acute COVID-19.

The CDR3 loop reads CASRPDRVGEQYF. The CDR3 region has the DNA TGTGCCAGCAGGCCCGACAGGGTCGGCGAGCAGTACTTC. This chain uses TRBV27 with TRBJ2-7, with 7 nucleotides matching TRBD1. CDR1 is MNHEY and CDR2 is SMNVEV in the germline V gene (reference sequence). After removal of 6 bases from V and 6 bases from J, the junction contained 8 bases not matched to a gene. The CDR3 spans 13 residues.

The V and J genes are TRBV28 and TRBJ1-5, with D unresolved. V lost 3 bases to trimming and J lost 5 bases, with 11 bases between them. CDR1 MDHEN and CDR2 SYDVKM come from the germline V gene. The CDR3 is made up of 14 amino acids. The CDR3 protein is CASSLVSGYQPQHF. The CDR3 DNA sequence: TGTGCCAGCAGTTTGGTGAGCGGATATCAGCCCCAGCATTTT.

The chain recombines TRBV14 with TRBJ2-1; a weak D match, TRBD2 (6 bases). Germline values: CDR1 SGHDN, CDR2 FVKESK. This CDR3 has 16 amino acids. Trimming took 4 bases from V and 7 from J, leaving 20 bases between them. CDR3 sequence (DNA): TGTGCCAGCAGCCCCCTGGGTGCGGGGCTTAGAAATGAGCAGTTCTTC. It is translated as CASSPLGAGLRNEQFF. Full variable domain (remainder filled in from reference TRBV14 and TRBJ2-1): EAGVTQFPSHSVIEKGQTVTLRCDPISGHDNLYWYRRVMGKEIKFLLHFVKESKQDESGMPNNRFLAERTGGTYSTLKVQPAELEDSGVYFCASSPLGAGLRNEQFFGPGTRLTVL.

The chain recombines TRBV19 with TRBJ2-3; TRBD1 aligns across 11 bases. V was clipped by 4 bases and J by 2 bases; unmatched bases: 5. The germline V gene encodes CDR1 LNHDA and CDR2 SQIVND (reference sequence). The CDR3 runs 16 residues. CDR3 sequence: CASSTGTGGSTDTQYF. CDR3 DNA sequence: TGTGCCAGTAGTACCGGGACAGGGGGATCCACAGATACGCAGTATTTT.

V usage is TRBV19 and J usage is TRBJ2-5; D might be TRBD1 (5 bases). This CDR3 has 16 amino acids. Trimming shortened V by 1 base and J by 5 bases, and 17 bases separated the two germline ends. Germline CDR1 is LNHDA and CDR2 is SQIVND (reference sequence). CDR3 sequence: CASSIGQGAFAETQYF. In nucleotides, the CDR3 is TGTGCCAGTAGTATAGGGCAGGGCGCCTTCGCGGAGACCCAGTACTTC.

V gene TRBV2 combines with J gene TRBJ2-2; TRBD2 agrees at 7 bases. Germline values: CDR1 SNHLY, CDR2 FYNNEI. This CDR3 spans 17 amino acids. V lost 6 bases and J lost 4; bases outside the gene matches: 14. The CDR3 loop reads CASRSSARGRGTGELFF. CDR3 sequence (DNA): TGTGCCAGCAGATCCTCGGCACGAGGGAGGGGCACCGGGGAGCTGTTTTTT.

The V and J genes are TRBV28 and TRBJ1-6, with 7 bases aligning to TRBD1. J gave up 10 bases and V 6 bases, and 6 bases lay outside the gene matches. The length of the CDR3 is 13 residues. Per germline, CDR1 MDHEN and CDR2 SYDVKM. CDR3 bases: TGTGCCAGCAGACAGGGGACCGGGTCACCCCTCCACTTT. Translation: CASRQGTGSPLHF.

This chain joins TRBV10-3 and TRBJ2-5; 7 bases are a match to TRBD1. Germline trimming cut 3 bases from V and 1 base from J; bases unmatched to any gene: 2. The CDR3 is made up of 14 amino acids. CDR1 is ENHRY, CDR2 SYGVKD, per germline. The CDR3 is CAISDGTAQETQYF. The CDR3 region has the DNA TGTGCCATCAGTGATGGGACAGCCCAAGAGACCCAGTACTTC.

The J gene is TRBJ1-2, the V gene TRBV19; 10 positions match TRBD1. V gave up 7 bases and J gave up 7 bases; unmatched junction bases: 12. Germline CDR1 LNHDA, CDR2 SQIVND (reference sequence). This CDR3 has 15 amino acids. The CDR3 protein is CASTPSTGGSRGYTF. The CDR3 nucleotides are TGTGCCAGTACTCCCTCGACAGGGGGCTCGCGTGGCTACACCTTC. Based on the CDR3 plus reference TRBV19 and TRBJ1-2, the full variable domain is DGGITQSPKYLFRKEGQNVTLSCEQNLNHDAMYWYRQDPGQGLRLIYYSQIVNDFQKGDIAEGYSVSREKKESFPLTVTSAQKNPTAFYLCASTPSTGGSRGYTFGSGTRLTVV.

The chain recombines TRBV7-2 with TRBJ2-5; the D is unclear. Trimming removed 4 bases from V and 2 bases from J, with 8 bases in between. The CDR3 consists of 13 residues. Looked up from germline, CDR1 is SGHTA and CDR2 is FQGNSA. CDR3 loop: CASSSRFQETQYF. As DNA, the CDR3 is TGTGCCAGCAGCTCTAGATTTCAAGAGACCCAGTACTTC.

The chain recombines TRBV5-4 with TRBJ2-1, with 13 bases that match TRBD2. Trimming cost V 4 bases and J 10 bases; bases outside gene matches: 5. Germline CDR1 and CDR2: SGHNT and YYREEE (reference sequence). The CDR3 loop spans 14 amino acids. Written as DNA, the CDR3 is TGTGCCAGCAGCCTGGGACTAGCGGGGCCGGAGCAGTTCTTC. This sequence encodes CASSLGLAGPEQFF.

CDR3 coding DNA: TGTGCCAGCAGTGACTCAGGCGGGTCCGGGGAGCTGTTTTTT. Translation gives CASSDSGGSGELFF. This sequence joins TRBV6-4 and TRBJ2-2; possible D gene TRBD2, 5 bases. V was shortened by 0 bases and J by 6 bases, with 8 bases between the two germline ends. From germline, CDR1 is MRHNA and CDR2 SNTAGT. The CDR3 consists of 14 residues.

The genes are TRBV11-1 and TRBJ2-1; 8 nucleotides line up with TRBD2. V lost 2 bases, J lost 7 bases, and 4 bases stayed unmatched. The V gene's germline CDR1 is SGHAT and CDR2 FQDESV (reference sequence). CDR3 size: 14 residues. The CDR3 region has the DNA TGTGCCAGCAGCTTACGGGGGGGAGAAAATGAGCAGTTCTTC. It yields the protein CASSLRGGENEQFF.

The CDR3 loop is CASSETGLVYEQYF. CDR3 DNA: TGCGCCAGCAGTGAGACCGGACTAGTCTACGAGCAGTACTTC. The gene calls are TRBV10-2 and TRBJ2-7, with 7 bases identical to TRBD2. Trimming took 2 bases from V and 3 from J; bases not matched to a gene: 4. Looked up from germline, CDR1 is WSHSY and CDR2 is SAAADI. CDR3 length equals 14 residues.

V gene TRBV19 combines with J gene TRBJ1-1, with D tentatively TRBD1 (6 bases). The CDR3 runs to 13 residues. Trimming shortened V by 5 bases and J by 9 bases, and 16 bases separated the two germline ends. Per germline, CDR1 LNHDA and CDR2 SQIVND (reference sequence). This CDR3 reads CASSDPRTVQAFF. The CDR3 bases are TGTGCCAGTAGTGACCCAAGGACAGTCCAAGCTTTCTTT.

The rearrangement joins TRBV5-1 to TRBJ1-4, with a tentative D call TRBD1 (6 bases). The ends were cut back, 1 base at V and 2 bases at J, with 9 bases in the middle. From germline, CDR1 is SGHRS and CDR2 YFSETQ. The CDR3 has 15 residues. Here the CDR3 reads CASSLTGTTNEKLFF. CDR3 bases: TGCGCCAGCAGCTTGACAGGGACCACTAATGAAAAACTGTTTTTT.

This clone was seen once. V usage is TRBV29-1 and J usage is TRBJ1-2; D might be TRBD1 (6 bases). Trimming removed 6 bases at V and 4 bases at J, with 15 bases between. Per the germline V gene, CDR1 is SQVTM and CDR2 is ANQGSEA. This CDR3 has 13 amino acids. CDR3 sequence (DNA): TGCAGCGTCCAGGGGAGAGGGGGCTATGGCTACACCTTC. This translates into CSVQGRGGYGYTF. Combining the CDR3 with reference TRBV29-1 and TRBJ1-2 gives the whole variable domain SAVISQKPSRDICQRGTSLTIQCQVDSQVTMMFWYRQQPGQSLTLIATANQGSEATYESGFVIDKFPISRPNLTFSTLTVSNMSPEDSSIYLCSVQGRGGYGYTFGSGTRLTVV.

This clone was observed once. Distinct nucleotide sequences in the sample also encode this CDR3. This sequence joins TRBV5-1 and TRBJ2-5; the match to TRBD1 covers 7 bases. The length of the CDR3 is 13 residues. Germline trimming cut 2 bases from V and 5 bases from J; bases unmatched to any gene: 3. Germline CDR1 reads SGHRS; CDR2 reads YFSETQ. CDR3 coding DNA: TGCGCCAGCAGCTTAGACAGGGTGGAGACCCAGTACTTC. As protein: CASSLDRVETQYF.

V and J are TRBV6-1 and TRBJ1-6, with D possibly TRBD1 on 6 matching bases. V shed 6 bases and J shed 9 bases, with 21 bases lying between them. The CDR3 totals 16 residues. Germline CDR1 is MNHNS and CDR2 is SASEGT. The CDR3 here is CASSELTGTLGSPLHF. In DNA, the CDR3 is TGTGCCAGCAGCGAACTGACCGGGACACTGGGTTCACCCCTCCACTTT.

V usage is TRBV3-1 (or the pseudogene TRBV3-2) and J usage is TRBJ1-5, with 9 positions matching TRBD1. V dropped 3 bases and J dropped 7; count of bases not matched to a gene: 4. The CDR3 contains 14 residues. The germline V gene has CDR1 LGHDT and CDR2 YNNKEL (reference sequence). CDR3 amino acids: CASSHGTGQQPQHF. Here the CDR3 DNA reads TGTGCCAGCAGCCACGGGACAGGGCAACAGCCCCAGCATTTT.

The CDR3 loop reads CASSLDLVHSYEQYF. Written as DNA, the CDR3 is TGTGCCAGCAGCTTAGACCTAGTCCACTCCTACGAGCAGTACTTC. The V and J genes are TRBV7-2 and TRBJ2-7; D gene ambiguous. The CDR3 is 15 residues long. The V end was cut by 1 base, the J end by 0 bases, with 10 bases between. The V gene's germline CDR1 is SGHTA and CDR2 FQGNSA.